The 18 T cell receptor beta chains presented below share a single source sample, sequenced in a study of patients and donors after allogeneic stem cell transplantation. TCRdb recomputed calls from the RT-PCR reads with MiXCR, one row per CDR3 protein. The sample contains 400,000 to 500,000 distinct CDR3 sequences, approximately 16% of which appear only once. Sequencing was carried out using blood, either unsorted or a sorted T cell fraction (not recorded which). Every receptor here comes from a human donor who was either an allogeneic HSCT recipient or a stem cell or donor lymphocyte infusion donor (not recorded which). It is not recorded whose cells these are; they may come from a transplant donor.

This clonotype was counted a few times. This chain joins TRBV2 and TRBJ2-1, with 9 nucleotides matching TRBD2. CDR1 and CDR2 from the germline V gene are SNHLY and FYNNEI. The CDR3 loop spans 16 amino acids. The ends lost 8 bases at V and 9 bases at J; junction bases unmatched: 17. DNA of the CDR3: TGTGCCAGCCGACGGCGGGGGGGCCCGAGTTTGAGTGAGCAGTTCTTC. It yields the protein CASRRRGGPSLSEQFF.

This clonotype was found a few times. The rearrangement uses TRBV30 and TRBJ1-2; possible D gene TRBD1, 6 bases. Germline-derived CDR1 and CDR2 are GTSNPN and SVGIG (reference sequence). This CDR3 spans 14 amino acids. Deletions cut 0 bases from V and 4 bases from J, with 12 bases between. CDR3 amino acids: CAWSVGGGAYGYTF. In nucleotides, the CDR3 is TGTGCCTGGAGTGTAGGGGGGGGCGCCTATGGCTACACCTTC. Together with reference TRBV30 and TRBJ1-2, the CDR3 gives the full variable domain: SQTIHQWPATLVQPVGSPLSLECTVEGTSNPNLYWYRQAAGRGLQLLFYSVGIGQISSEVPQNLSASRPQDRQFILSSKKLLLSDSGFYLCAWSVGGGAYGYTFGSGTRLTVV.

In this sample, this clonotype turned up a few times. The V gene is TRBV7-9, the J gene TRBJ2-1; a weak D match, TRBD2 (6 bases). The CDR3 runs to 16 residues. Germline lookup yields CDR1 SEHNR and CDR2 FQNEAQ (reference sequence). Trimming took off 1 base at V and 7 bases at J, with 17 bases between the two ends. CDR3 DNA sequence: TGTGCCAGCAGCTTAGGGGACTTCGGCCTTCCTAATGAGCAGTTCTTC. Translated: CASSLGDFGLPNEQFF. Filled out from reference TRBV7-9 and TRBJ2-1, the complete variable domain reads DTGVSQNPRHKITKRGQNVTFRCDPISEHNRLYWYRQTLGQGPEFLTYFQNEAQLEKSRLLSDRFSAERPKGSFSTLEIQRTEQGDSAMYLCASSLGDFGLPNEQFFGPGTRLTVL.

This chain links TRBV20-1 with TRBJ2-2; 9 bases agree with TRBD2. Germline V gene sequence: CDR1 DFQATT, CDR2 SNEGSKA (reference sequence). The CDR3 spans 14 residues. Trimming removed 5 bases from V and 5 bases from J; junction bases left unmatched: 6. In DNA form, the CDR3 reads TGCAGTGCTGGAAGACTAGCGGTGACCGGGGAGCTGTTTTTT. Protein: CSAGRLAVTGELFF.

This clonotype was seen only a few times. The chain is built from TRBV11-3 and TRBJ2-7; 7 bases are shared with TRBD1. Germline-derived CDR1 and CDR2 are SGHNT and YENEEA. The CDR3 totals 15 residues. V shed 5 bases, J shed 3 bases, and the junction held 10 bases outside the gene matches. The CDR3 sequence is CASSPSTGFGYEQYF. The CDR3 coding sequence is TGTGCCAGCAGCCCCTCGACAGGGTTTGGCTACGAGCAGTACTTC.

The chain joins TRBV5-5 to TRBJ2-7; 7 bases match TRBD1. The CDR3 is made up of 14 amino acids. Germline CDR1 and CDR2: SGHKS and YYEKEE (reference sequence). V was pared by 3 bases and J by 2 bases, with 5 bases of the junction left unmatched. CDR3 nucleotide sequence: TGTGCCAGCAGCTACGACAGGGCGGCCTACGAGCAGTACTTC. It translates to CASSYDRAAYEQYF.

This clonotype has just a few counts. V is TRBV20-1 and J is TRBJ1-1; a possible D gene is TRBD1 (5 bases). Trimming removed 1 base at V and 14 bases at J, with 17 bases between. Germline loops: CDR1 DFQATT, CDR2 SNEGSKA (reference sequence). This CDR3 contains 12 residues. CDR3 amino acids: CSARGTTDPRFF. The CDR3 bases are TGCAGTGCTAGAGGAACGACAGACCCTCGATTCTTT.

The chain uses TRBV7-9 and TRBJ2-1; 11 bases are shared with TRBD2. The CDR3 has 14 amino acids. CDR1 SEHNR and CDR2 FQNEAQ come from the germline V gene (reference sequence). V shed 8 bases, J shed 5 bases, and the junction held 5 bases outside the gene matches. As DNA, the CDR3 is TGTGCCAGCGATAGACTAGCGGGAAACAATGAGCAGTTCTTC. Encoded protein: CASDRLAGNNEQFF.

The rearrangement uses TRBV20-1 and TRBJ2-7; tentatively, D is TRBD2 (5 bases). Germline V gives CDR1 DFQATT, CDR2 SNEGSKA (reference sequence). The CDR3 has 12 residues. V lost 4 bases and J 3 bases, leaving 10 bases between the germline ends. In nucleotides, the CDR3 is TGCAGTGCTATGGACTGGGACTACGAGCAGTACTTC. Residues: CSAMDWDYEQYF.

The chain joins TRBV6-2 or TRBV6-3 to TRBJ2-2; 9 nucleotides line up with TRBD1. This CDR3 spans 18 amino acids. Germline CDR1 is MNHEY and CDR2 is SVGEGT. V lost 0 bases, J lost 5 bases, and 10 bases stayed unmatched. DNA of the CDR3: TGTGCCAGCAGTTACTCGTCCGGTCTGGACAGGGGAACCGGGGAGCTGTTTTTT. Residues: CASSYSSGLDRGTGELFF.

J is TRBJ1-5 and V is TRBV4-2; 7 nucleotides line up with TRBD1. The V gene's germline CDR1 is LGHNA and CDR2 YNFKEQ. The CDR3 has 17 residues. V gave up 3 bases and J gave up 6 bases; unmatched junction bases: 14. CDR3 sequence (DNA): TGTGCCAGCAGCCAGCAAAACAGGGGTATGGGCGGTCAGCCCCAGCATTTT. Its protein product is CASSQQNRGMGGQPQHF.

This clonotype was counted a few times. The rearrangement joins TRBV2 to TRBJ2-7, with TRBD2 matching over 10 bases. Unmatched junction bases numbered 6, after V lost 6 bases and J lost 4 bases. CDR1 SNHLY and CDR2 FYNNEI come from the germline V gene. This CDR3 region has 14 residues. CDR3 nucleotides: TGTGCCAGCAGGGCCGGGACTAGCGATTACGAGCAGTACTTC. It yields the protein CASRAGTSDYEQYF.

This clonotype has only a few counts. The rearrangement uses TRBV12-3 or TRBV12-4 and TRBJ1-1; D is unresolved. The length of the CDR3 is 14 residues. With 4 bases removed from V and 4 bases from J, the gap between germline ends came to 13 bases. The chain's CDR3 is CASSSDPLATEAFF. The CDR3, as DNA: TGTGCCAGCAGTTCGGACCCCCTGGCCACTGAAGCTTTCTTT.

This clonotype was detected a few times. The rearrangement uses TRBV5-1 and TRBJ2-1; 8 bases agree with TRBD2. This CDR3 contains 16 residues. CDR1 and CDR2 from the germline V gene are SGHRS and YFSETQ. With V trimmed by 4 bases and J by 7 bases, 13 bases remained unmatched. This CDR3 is CASSPPGKGGRNEQFF. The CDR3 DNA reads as TGCGCCAGCAGCCCCCCAGGGAAGGGCGGGAGGAATGAGCAGTTCTTC.

CDR3 loop: CASSPRTGGFSGYTF. CDR3 nucleotides: TGTGCCAGCAGCCCTAGGACAGGGGGCTTTAGTGGCTACACCTTC. V gene TRBV9 combines with J gene TRBJ1-2, with 11 bases aligning to TRBD1. Germline V gene lookup returns CDR1 SGDLS and CDR2 YYNGEE. Germline trimming cut 4 bases from V and 7 bases from J; bases unmatched to any gene: 9. The CDR3 has 15 amino acids.

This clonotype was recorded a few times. The CDR3 DNA reads as TGTGCCAGCGTCGCGCGCACAGATACGCAGTATTTT. Residues: CASVARTDTQYF. The V gene is TRBV7-9, the J gene TRBJ2-3; D not certain. The ends were cut back, 8 bases at V and 1 base at J, with 7 bases in the middle. CDR3 size: 12 residues. Germline values: CDR1 SEHNR, CDR2 FQNEAQ (reference sequence).

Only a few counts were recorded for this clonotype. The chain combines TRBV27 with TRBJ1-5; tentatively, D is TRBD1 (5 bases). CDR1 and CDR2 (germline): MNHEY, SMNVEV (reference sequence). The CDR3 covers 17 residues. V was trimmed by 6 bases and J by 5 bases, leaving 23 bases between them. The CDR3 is CASSSPTQGLIHQPQHF. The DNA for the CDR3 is TGTGCCAGCAGCTCCCCAACCCAGGGCTTGATACATCAGCCCCAGCATTTT.

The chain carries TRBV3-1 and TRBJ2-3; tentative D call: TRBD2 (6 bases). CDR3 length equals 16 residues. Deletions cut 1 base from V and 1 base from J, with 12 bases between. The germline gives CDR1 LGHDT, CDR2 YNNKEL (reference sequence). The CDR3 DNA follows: TGTGCCAGCAGCCAAGGGTATAGCGGTCGCACAGATACGCAGTATTTT. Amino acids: CASSQGYSGRTDTQYF.